Listed below are T cell receptor beta chains from one sample, sequenced in a study of naive and memory T cell subsets. From the 5' RACE reads, TCRdb called clonotypes with MiXCR, one entry per CDR3 protein. Here the sample spans more than 55,000 distinct CDR3 sequences, more than 7.5% being singletons. All receptors derive from a female donor in good health. Each CDR3 is given with its conserved first and last residue. Fields, in order: clone size, D gene, V gene, J gene, CDR3 protein, CDR3 DNA. A D gene is named only where the DNA matches it firmly. Where a row states a size, it is once, few, many or the class of an expanded clone; other rows omit it.

many	.	TRBV9	TRBJ1-6	CASSVSLRQDNSPLHF	TGTGCCAGCAGCGTAAGTCTCCGACAGGATAATTCACCCCTCCACTTT
.	.	TRBV6-6	TRBJ2-7	CASSYSTPDSSYEQYF	TGTGCCAGCAGTTACTCGACCCCCGACAGCTCCTACGAGCAGTACTTC
many	.	TRBV6-5	TRBJ1-5	CAPAPVYSNQPQHF	TGTGCCCCAGCACCGGTATATAGCAATCAGCCCCAGCATTTT
few	TRBD1	TRBV18	TRBJ2-7	CASSGGQGTHEQYF	TGTGCCAGCTCAGGCGGACAGGGAACCCACGAGCAGTACTTC
many	.	TRBV19	TRBJ2-5	CASSLGTSPETQYF	TGTGCCAGTAGTTTAGGGACTTCTCCAGAGACCCAGTACTTC
many	.	TRBV7-2	TRBJ2-1	CASSLVGLNEQFF	TGTGCCAGCAGCTTAGTAGGGCTAAATGAGCAGTTCTTC
many	TRBD1	TRBV12-3/TRBV12-4	TRBJ1-2	CASTPGTGSGYTF	TGTGCCAGCACCCCTGGGACAGGGTCTGGCTACACCTTC
many	.	TRBV4-3	TRBJ1-1	CASSQGAGKGGVMNTEAFF	TGCGCCAGCAGCCAAGGCGCGGGGAAGGGAGGGGTTATGAACACTGAAGCTTTCTTT
few	.	TRBV7-3	TRBJ1-1	CASSVEPNTEAFF	TGTGCCAGCAGCGTGGAGCCGAACACTGAAGCTTTCTTT
.	TRBD2	TRBV6-2/TRBV6-3	TRBJ2-1	CASRRTSGGAGEQFF	TGTGCCAGCAGGCGGACTAGCGGGGGGGCTGGTGAGCAGTTCTTC
few	TRBD1	TRBV13	TRBJ2-7	CASSLNPGDSYEQYF	TGTGCCAGCAGCTTAAATCCAGGGGACAGCTACGAGCAGTACTTC
few	.	TRBV12-3/TRBV12-4	TRBJ1-1	CASSYRPNTEAFF	TGTGCCAGCAGTTATCGCCCAAACACTGAAGCTTTCTTT
many	.	TRBV6-2/TRBV6-3	TRBJ1-5	CASTQRSNQPQHF	TGTGCCAGCACCCAAAGATCCAATCAGCCCCAGCATTTT
few	TRBD1	TRBV5-1	TRBJ1-4	CASRETGMEKLFF	TGCGCCAGCAGGGAGACAGGGATGGAAAAACTGTTTTTT
many	TRBD2	TRBV9	TRBJ2-5	CASSEGPQRGETQYF	TGTGCCAGCAGCGAGGGACCCCAGCGGGGAGAGACCCAGTACTTC
few	.	TRBV4-1	TRBJ1-4	CASSQAPGATNEKLFF	TGCGCCAGCAGCCAAGCTCCAGGAGCAACTAATGAAAAACTGTTTTTT
.	.	TRBV2	TRBJ1-5	CATGRGAGQPQHF	TGTGCCACCGGACGGGGGGCTGGACAGCCCCAGCATTTT
many	TRBD2	TRBV12-3/TRBV12-4	TRBJ2-5	CASRRAGGEETQYF	TGTGCCAGCAGAAGAGCGGGGGGGGAAGAGACCCAGTACTTC
few	.	TRBV12-3/TRBV12-4	TRBJ2-2	CASSLRGGELFF	TGTGCCAGCAGTCTAAGGGGCGGGGAGCTGTTTTTT
few	TRBD1	TRBV6-2/TRBV6-3	TRBJ2-7	CASNPNPGQGAYEQYF	TGTGCCAGCAATCCAAATCCGGGACAGGGTGCCTACGAGCAGTACTTC
few	.	TRBV18	TRBJ2-3	CASSPSFRTSTDTQYF	TGTGCCAGCTCACCGAGTTTCAGGACTAGCACAGATACGCAGTATTTT
.	.	TRBV4-2	TRBJ2-2	CASSQDMPTGELFF	TGTGCCAGCAGCCAAGATATGCCGACCGGGGAGCTGTTTTTT
many	.	TRBV18	TRBJ1-2	CASSPDRTGGYGYTF	TGTGCCAGCTCGCCCGACAGGACTGGAGGCTATGGCTACACCTTC
few	TRBD1	TRBV6-5	TRBJ1-1	CASSYRPLGDSTEAFF	TGTGCCAGCAGTTACCGGCCACTCGGGGACAGCACTGAAGCTTTCTTT
many	.	TRBV27	TRBJ1-1	CASGLSEAFF	TGTGCCAGCGGATTAAGCGAAGCTTTCTTT
many	.	TRBV7-2	TRBJ1-6	CASSQLARSPLHF	TGTGCCAGCAGCCAGCTAGCTAGATCACCCCTCCACTTT
.	.	TRBV4-3	TRBJ1-5	CASSQDYAGARRPQHF	TGCGCCAGCAGCCAAGATTATGCAGGGGCTCGGCGGCCCCAGCATTTT
many	.	TRBV6-2/TRBV6-3	TRBJ1-1	CASSRPPGIGMNTEAFF	TGTGCCAGCAGCCGACCTCCCGGGATCGGTATGAACACTGAAGCTTTCTTT
.	TRBD1	TRBV11-2	TRBJ2-1	CASSVQGTDEQFF	TGTGCCAGCAGCGTACAGGGGACGGATGAGCAGTTCTTC
many	.	TRBV4-2	TRBJ1-4	CASSQEWGTRAPNEKLFF	TGTGCCAGCAGCCAAGAATGGGGAACTAGAGCCCCGAATGAAAAACTGTTTTTT
many	.	TRBV29-1	TRBJ2-7	CSVQRTLAYEQYF	TGCAGCGTCCAACGGACCCTTGCCTACGAGCAGTACTTC
.	TRBD1	TRBV6-5	TRBJ1-6	CASSSIPGQPYNSPLHF	TGTGCCAGCAGTAGCATACCGGGACAGCCTTATAATTCACCCCTCCACTTT
few	TRBD1	TRBV5-1	TRBJ1-5	CASSLGQGAEQPQHF	TGCGCCAGCAGCTTGGGACAGGGGGCAGAACAGCCCCAGCATTTT
few	.	TRBV3-1	TRBJ1-2	CASRHGNYGYTF	TGTGCCAGCAGACACGGGAACTATGGCTACACCTTC
few	.	TRBV3-1	TRBJ1-5	CASSQEDQPQHF	TGTGCCAGCAGCCAAGAGGATCAGCCCCAGCATTTT
many	.	TRBV28	TRBJ1-1	CASSLSRDTEAFF	TGTGCCAGCAGTTTATCCAGGGACACTGAAGCTTTCTTT
many	.	TRBV3-1	TRBJ2-5	CASSHAGSYQETQYF	TGTGCCAGCAGCCACGCGGGGAGCTACCAAGAGACCCAGTACTTC
.	.	TRBV20-1	TRBJ2-3	CSATGFGQSTDTQYF	TGCAGTGCGACGGGGTTCGGACAGAGCACAGATACGCAGTATTTT
.	.	TRBV7-2	TRBJ2-7	CASSLRPRGGEQYF	TGTGCCAGCAGCTTAAGGCCCCGCGGAGGCGAGCAGTACTTC
many	.	TRBV2	TRBJ2-1	CASNGQGYNEQFF	TGTGCCAGCAATGGTCAGGGGTACAATGAGCAGTTCTTC
few	.	TRBV5-1	TRBJ1-2	CASSLDTGEDGGYTF	TGCGCCAGCAGCTTGGATACGGGGGAAGACGGTGGCTACACCTTC
.	.	TRBV6-1	TRBJ2-7	CASSEGLRSYEQYF	TGTGCCAGCAGTGAGGGACTTCGATCCTACGAGCAGTACTTC
.	.	TRBV6-5	TRBJ2-7	CATTIPGQAHEQYF	TGTGCCACGACGATTCCGGGCCAGGCTCACGAGCAGTACTTC
.	.	TRBV19	TRBJ2-3	CASRLLGEGDTQYF	TGTGCCAGTAGATTACTCGGGGAAGGAGATACGCAGTATTTT
many	TRBD2	TRBV20-1	TRBJ2-5	CSARDRSGGAGETQYF	TGCAGTGCTAGAGATCGGAGCGGGGGGGCAGGCGAGACCCAGTACTTC
many	.	TRBV5-1	TRBJ1-1	CASSLLGETEAFF	TGCGCCAGCAGCTTGCTGGGGGAGACTGAAGCTTTCTTT
many	TRBD1	TRBV19	TRBJ1-2	CASRTQGTGGNYGYTF	TGTGCCAGTAGGACTCAAGGGACAGGGGGCAACTATGGCTACACCTTC
many	TRBD2	TRBV12-3/TRBV12-4	TRBJ2-3	CASTFGTSGDTQYF	TGTGCCAGCACCTTTGGGACTAGCGGAGATACGCAGTATTTT
.	TRBD2	TRBV7-8	TRBJ2-7	CASSLGLAGADYEQYF	TGTGCCAGCAGCCTCGGACTAGCGGGGGCTGACTACGAGCAGTACTTC
many	.	TRBV9	TRBJ1-3	CASSSLKGGTSGNTIYF	TGTGCCAGCAGCTCGTTAAAAGGTGGCACCTCTGGAAACACCATATATTTT
few	.	TRBV20-1	TRBJ2-7	CSAHRSYEQYF	TGCAGTGCGCACAGATCCTACGAGCAGTACTTC
.	TRBD2	TRBV19	TRBJ2-3	CASRASGSTDTQYF	TGTGCCAGTAGGGCTAGCGGGAGCACAGATACGCAGTATTTT
many	TRBD2	TRBV28	TRBJ2-1	CASTTSGGYNEQFF	TGTGCCAGTACGACTAGCGGGGGGTACAATGAGCAGTTCTTC
.	.	TRBV6-2/TRBV6-3	TRBJ2-4	CASTQGRWSGHAKNIQYF	TGTGCCAGCACCCAAGGTCGGTGGTCAGGGCATGCCAAAAACATTCAGTACTTC